The table lists the clone carrying this T cell receptor (beta chain) with many counts. What it binds is unknown. The CDR3 consists of 15 residues. The V and J ends lost 3 bases and 6 bases respectively, with 15 bases between them. The record originates from a study of response to subunit inactivated influenza vaccine. TCRdb itself ran the RT-PCR reads through MiXCR, one entry per CDR3 protein. The repertoire holds some 600,000 distinct CDR3 sequences, with 14% as singletons. General study points: After each seasonal influenza vaccination, few new T cells are recruited, the authors suggested.

This material consisted of PBMCs from blood, taken 14 to 15 days before vaccination. The chain employs TRBV12-3 or TRBV12-4 and TRBJ1-5; D not resolved. This receptor was identified in a man between 45 and 60 years old who received an inactivated influenza vaccine. DNA of the CDR3: TGTGCCAGCAGTTTTGAACCGGGGATACTTCAGCCCCAGCATTTT. Protein product: CASSFEPGILQPQHF.